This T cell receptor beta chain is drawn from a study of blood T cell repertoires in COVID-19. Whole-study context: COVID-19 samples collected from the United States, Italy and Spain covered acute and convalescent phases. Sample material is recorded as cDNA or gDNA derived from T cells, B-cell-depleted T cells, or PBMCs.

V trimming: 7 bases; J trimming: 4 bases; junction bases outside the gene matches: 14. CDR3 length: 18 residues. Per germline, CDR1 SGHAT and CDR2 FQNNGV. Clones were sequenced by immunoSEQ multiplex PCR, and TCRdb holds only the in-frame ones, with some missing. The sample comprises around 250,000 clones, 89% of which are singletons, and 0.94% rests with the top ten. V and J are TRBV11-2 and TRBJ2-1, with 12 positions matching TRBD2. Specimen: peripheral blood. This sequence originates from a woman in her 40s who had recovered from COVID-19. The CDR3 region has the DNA TGTGCCAGCACGTCTGGGCTAGCGGGAGGGCTATTATACAATGAGCAGTTCTTC. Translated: CASTSGLAGGLLYNEQFF.